This T cell receptor beta chain originates from a study of blood T cells in healthy people across ages. Study-wide background: In model experiments, template switching was able to capture about one barcoded beta molecule for every two T cells that were present. Findings and caveats of the study: Possibly, changes in expanded clonotypes were confounded because donor CMV status was unknown.

Primed by a sample-barcoded 5' primer and a J-beta primer mix, a second PCR proceeded for 7 to 11 cycles. A single record per CDR3 protein comes from TCRdb applying MiXCR to the 5' RACE reads. The sample lists around 1,700,000 distinct CDR3 sequences; over 25% were seen once. With regard to this clonotype: The antigen is not known.

The CDR3 covers 15 residues. Germline V gene lookup returns CDR1 MDHEN and CDR2 SYDVKM. V was trimmed by 5 bases and J by 2 bases, leaving 13 bases between them. V gene TRBV28 combines with J gene TRBJ2-1, with D possibly TRBD2 on 6 matching bases. The receptor was derived from a woman aged 25 to 39 in good health. The specimen sequenced was blood. The CDR3 bases are TGTGCCAGCAGTCGGCGGGGCGCCGCCTACAATGAGCAGTTCTTC. This gives the protein CASSRRGAAYNEQFF.